These 3 T cell receptor beta chains came from one sample sequenced in a study of T cell repertoires in cytomegalovirus infection. TCRdb independently ran MiXCR on the reads; one entry per CDR3 protein. In the table there are approximately 750,000 distinct CDR3 sequences, 35% to 40% of which are singletons. Sequenced: PBMCs. The receptor set was obtained from a human donor in good health (CMV status not recorded). Some clones in this sample may be carry-over from other donors' samples.

This clonotype was seen a few times. The J gene is TRBJ1-1, the V gene TRBV6-6, with TRBD1 as a possible D gene (5 bases). The CDR3 has 14 residues. Per germline, CDR1 MNHNY and CDR2 SVGAGI (reference sequence). The V end was cut by 5 bases, the J end by 2 bases, with 12 bases between. The CDR3 DNA reads TGTGCCAGCAGTACCGACAGCTTTAACACTGAAGCTTTCTTT. It yields the protein CASSTDSFNTEAFF.

The chain combines TRBV5-4 with TRBJ2-1; 7 positions agree with TRBD1. The germline V gene encodes CDR1 SGHNT and CDR2 YYREEE (reference sequence). The trim removed 0 bases at V and 10 bases at J, leaving 13 bases unmatched. The CDR3 sequence is 16 residues long. CDR3 loop: CASSLGGTEAAREQFF. CDR3 DNA: TGTGCCAGCAGCTTGGGAGGGACAGAGGCCGCCAGGGAGCAGTTCTTC.

The rearrangement uses TRBV7-8 and TRBJ2-7; tentative D call: TRBD2 (5 bases). There are 12 residues in the CDR3. Germline CDR1 and CDR2: SGHVS and FQNEAQ. Between the trimmed V and J ends, which lost 3 bases and 6 bases, there was a span of 9 bases. CDR3 bases: TGTGCCAGCAGCTTCGGGGTGGGCGAGCAGTACTTC. It yields the protein CASSFGVGEQYF.